Listed below are T cell receptor beta chains from one sample, sequenced in a study of T cells after yellow fever vaccination. TCRdb re-derived calls from the 5' RACE reads in MiXCR, one entry per CDR3 protein. The sample records 400,000 to 450,000 distinct CDR3 sequences, 18% being singletons. Sample: PBMCs, taken before the yellow fever booster vaccination. All receptors derive from a man aged 18 to 30 who received the YFV17D yellow fever vaccine. Each CDR3 is given with its conserved first and last residue. D genes are given only for firm matches. Some rows mark clone size as missing; the rest say once, few, many or name a class of expanded clone.

V: TRBV11-2; D: -; size: -; J: TRBJ2-5; CDR3: CASSRSAETQYF; DNA: TGTGCCAGCAGCCGGAGCGCCGAGACCCAGTACTTC
V: TRBV9; D: TRBD2; size: once; J: TRBJ2-3; CDR3: CASSVESGGGTDTQYF; DNA: TGTGCCAGCAGCGTAGAAAGCGGGGGTGGCACAGATACGCAGTATTTT
V: TRBV20-1; D: -; size: -; J: TRBJ1-4; CDR3: CSARFGRARGKLFF; DNA: TGCAGTGCTAGGTTTGGCAGGGCGCGAGGAAAACTGTTTTTT
V: TRBV6-2/TRBV6-3; D: -; size: -; J: TRBJ2-2; CDR3: CASNLWGQVITGELFF; DNA: TGTGCCAGCAACCTTTGGGGGCAGGTAATCACCGGGGAGCTGTTTTTT
V: TRBV5-1; D: -; size: many; J: TRBJ2-2; CDR3: CASSLEATGELFF; DNA: TGCGCCAGCAGCTTGGAGGCCACCGGGGAGCTGTTTTTT
V: TRBV14; D: TRBD2; size: -; J: TRBJ2-3; CDR3: CASSHPPSAGLDTQYF; DNA: TGTGCCAGCAGCCACCCCCCCTCAGCGGGGCTGGATACGCAGTATTTT
V: TRBV7-2; D: TRBD2; size: many; J: TRBJ2-3; CDR3: CASRRTSGGWDTQYF; DNA: TGTGCCAGCAGGAGGACTAGCGGGGGGTGGGATACGCAGTATTTT
V: TRBV24-1; D: -; size: -; J: TRBJ2-1; CDR3: CATSDSGTPGANEQFF; DNA: TGTGCCACCAGTGACTCCGGGACTCCCGGGGCCAATGAGCAGTTCTTC
V: TRBV4-3; D: TRBD1; size: -; J: TRBJ2-2; CDR3: CASSHPWTGASTGELFF; DNA: TGCGCCAGCAGCCACCCGTGGACAGGGGCGAGCACCGGGGAGCTGTTTTTT
V: TRBV9; D: TRBD2; size: few; J: TRBJ2-3; CDR3: CASSPGLASTDTQYF; DNA: TGTGCCAGCAGCCCGGGACTAGCGAGCACAGATACGCAGTATTTT
V: TRBV6-5; D: TRBD1; size: few; J: TRBJ1-1; CDR3: CASSYTGAGGSAFF; DNA: TGTGCCAGCAGTTACACTGGGGCAGGGGGCTCGGCTTTCTTT
V: TRBV28; D: TRBD1; size: many; J: TRBJ1-1; CDR3: CASSWGGQGEAFF; DNA: TGTGCCAGCAGTTGGGGGGGACAGGGCGAAGCTTTCTTT
V: TRBV7-2; D: -; size: few; J: TRBJ1-6; CDR3: CASSALGSSYNSPLHF; DNA: TGTGCCAGCAGCGCCCTAGGAAGCTCCTATAATTCACCCCTCCACTTT
V: TRBV7-3; D: TRBD1; size: -; J: TRBJ1-5; CDR3: CASSKDRGQPQHF; DNA: TGTGCCAGCAGCAAAGACAGGGGACAGCCCCAGCATTTT
V: TRBV4-3; D: -; size: -; J: TRBJ2-5; CDR3: CASSQDGGLQETQYF; DNA: TGCGCCAGCAGCCAAGATGGGGGGCTCCAAGAGACCCAGTACTTC
V: TRBV6-2/TRBV6-3; D: TRBD2; size: -; J: TRBJ2-1; CDR3: CASSGAGGAREQFF; DNA: TGTGCCAGCTCGGGAGCGGGGGGGGCCAGGGAGCAGTTCTTC
V: TRBV15; D: -; size: -; J: TRBJ1-1; CDR3: CATSRGGRTEAFF; DNA: TGTGCCACCAGCAGAGGGGGGCGGACTGAAGCTTTCTTT